This TCR beta chain was obtained from a study of blood T cell repertoires in COVID-19. As processed by the authors: Amplifying reference gene primers gave estimates of nucleated cell counts. Method: immunoSEQ multiplex PCR; TCRdb's copy keeps in-frame clones and lacks some. Clonal size and the V and J genes are those of that table, whereas D and trimming came from the DNA. The sample holds roughly 190,000 clones, approximately 86% seen once. The CDR3 runs 16 residues. The V gene end was trimmed by 1 base and the J gene end by 2 bases; junction bases not matched to a gene: 7. The germline gives CDR1 WNHNN, CDR2 SYGVQD (reference sequence).

V is TRBV10-1 and J is TRBJ1-1; 7 nucleotides agree with TRBD1. This sequence was found in a man in his 70s with acute or convalescent COVID-19. The specimen sequenced was peripheral blood. CDR3 bases: TGCGCCAGCAGTGAGTTCCCCGGGACAGATAACACTGAAGCTTTCTTT. Its protein is CASSEFPGTDNTEAFF.